Sequencing of this TCR beta chain was carried out in a study of blood T cell repertoires in COVID-19. Study-level background: There were acute and convalescent COVID-19 samples, and they came from the United States, Italy and Spain. Sources were T cells, B-cell-depleted T cells, or PBMCs; the material itself was cDNA or gDNA.

Original processing notes: Amplifying reference gene primers gave estimates of nucleated cell counts. Profiling relied on immunoSEQ multiplex PCR, and the TCRdb table lists in-frame clones only, not all of them. V, J and clone size reflect that table, while D and trimming were determined from the DNA. This table has about 190,000 clones, 88% appearing once. The germline V and J ends were trimmed by 2 bases and 9 bases, with 17 bases remaining between them. The CDR3 runs 14 residues. Looked up from germline, CDR1 is SGHTA and CDR2 is FQGNSA. Sequencing input: peripheral blood. The V call is TRBV7-2, the J call TRBJ2-7, with a possible D match to TRBD2 (8 bases). The source of this sequence is a human donor in a cohort sampled during active COVID-19. CDR3 amino acids: CASSLRQGSGGQYF. As DNA, the CDR3 is TGTGCCAGCAGCTTAAGACAGGGAAGCGGGGGGCAGTACTTC.